Listed below are T cell receptor beta chains from one sample, sequenced in a study of cytomegalovirus exposure and HLA in healthy donors. Using immunoSEQ multiplex PCR, the repertoire was profiled, and TCRdb retains in-frame clones only, with some absent. This table has 160,000 or so clones, around three quarters appearing once. Material for sequencing was PBMCs. Receptors originate from a middle-aged man in good health and CMV-seronegative. The CDR3 runs from the conserved cysteine through the conserved F or W. The D gene is left open where the match is weak. Part of the rows lack a size; the others show once, few, many or a class for expanded clones.

clone size,J gene,V gene,D gene,CDR3 DNA,CDR3 protein
-,TRBJ1-6,TRBV10-2,TRBD1,TGCGCCAGCGAGGACAGGGGGTCACCCCTCCACTTT,CASEDRGSPLHF
-,TRBJ1-1,TRBV19,-,TGTGCCAGTTTCGGGGGGAACACTGAAGCTTTCTTT,CASFGGNTEAFF
few,TRBJ1-1,TRBV5-1,-,TGCGCCAGCAGTTATGGGGCCGGCGGAGCTTTCTTT,CASSYGAGGAFF
few,TRBJ2-2,TRBV6-1,-,TGTGCCAGCAAGCCGGGGGAGCAAGGCACCGGGGAGCTGTTTTTT,CASKPGEQGTGELFF
-,TRBJ2-1,TRBV30,TRBD1,TGTGCCTGGAGTAGGACAGGGTCAGGTGAGCAGTTCTTC,CAWSRTGSGEQFF
-,TRBJ1-2,TRBV5-1,TRBD1,TGCGCCAGCAGCCCAGACAGGGCCGAAAGTGGCTACACCTTC,CASSPDRAESGYTF
-,TRBJ1-2,TRBV5-1,TRBD1,TGCGCCAGCAGCTCCGTACCCCTGGACAGGGTCTATGGCTACACCTTC,CASSSVPLDRVYGYTF
-,TRBJ2-7,TRBV4-3,TRBD2,TGCGCCAGCAGCCAAAGAAAAGCGGGGGGTTACGAGCAGTACTTC,CASSQRKAGGYEQYF
-,TRBJ2-7,TRBV6-1,TRBD2,TGTGCCAGCAGCAATAGCGGGAGTGATCTGCAGTACTTC,CASSNSGSDLQYF
-,TRBJ1-5,TRBV27,-,TGTGCCAGCAGTTTGGGCAATCGCAATCAGCCCCAGCATTTT,CASSLGNRNQPQHF
-,TRBJ1-1,TRBV6-5,-,TGTGCCAGCAGTTCTCAGGGTAAAAGCACCCCCGAAGCTTTCTTT,CASSSQGKSTPEAFF
-,TRBJ2-7,TRBV6-5,-,TGTGCCAGCAGTCCCCCGGGCAGGGATACCTACGAGCAGTACTTC,CASSPPGRDTYEQYF
-,TRBJ1-1,TRBV6-5,-,TGTGCGACCAGGGAACTGAACACTGAAGCTTTCTTT,CATRELNTEAFF
-,TRBJ1-2,TRBV4-1,-,TGCGCCAGCAGCCAAGAGGGCAGGGTTTCGGGCTACACCTTC,CASSQEGRVSGYTF
-,TRBJ2-5,TRBV7-2,-,TGTGCCAGCAGCCTAGGGAGGGGGCAGGGGTCAGAGACCCAGTACTTC,CASSLGRGQGSETQYF
few,TRBJ2-6,TRBV5-1,-,TGCGCCAGCAGCTTGTTAGAGACTGGGGCCAACGTCCTGACTTTC,CASSLLETGANVLTF
-,TRBJ1-1,TRBV15,-,TGTGCCACCAGCAGAGATAAGGGGCGTAGAGTGGACACTGAAGCTTTCTTT,CATSRDKGRRVDTEAFF
-,TRBJ1-1,TRBV6-1,-,TGTGCCAGCAGTGAAGCTCGGGGGGCGAGAGCTTTCTTT,CASSEARGARAFF
few,TRBJ1-1,TRBV30,-,TGTGCCTACGCCCGGAGGGGCGAGGGTTCGACTGAAGCTTTCTTT,CAYARRGEGSTEAFF
once,TRBJ2-5,TRBV13,TRBD1,TGTGCCAGCTCCCTGAAGGCAGGGGGATGGGAGACCCAGTACTTC,CASSLKAGGWETQYF
-,TRBJ1-4,TRBV7-2,TRBD1,TGTGCCAGCAGCTTCGCGAAGGACAGGGGAGAAAAACTGTTTTTT,CASSFAKDRGEKLFF
-,TRBJ1-5,TRBV7-2,-,TGTGCCAGCAGCTTAGTAGGACAGCTAGATCAGCCCCAGCATTTT,CASSLVGQLDQPQHF
-,TRBJ2-2,TRBV12-5,TRBD1,TGTGTTAGTGGGACAGGGGGGAACACCGGGGAGCTGTTTTTT,CVSGTGGNTGELFF
-,TRBJ1-3,TRBV5-1,-,TGCGCCAGCAGATCAGGGGCAGGAAACACCATATATTTT,CASRSGAGNTIYF
-,TRBJ2-7,TRBV5-1,TRBD1,TGCGCCAGCAGCTCGGACAGGGGGCTCGACGAGCAGTACTTC,CASSSDRGLDEQYF
-,TRBJ1-5,TRBV30,TRBD1,TGTGCCTGGAGTGTAGTAGGGGGCGGCAATCAGCCCCAGCATTTT,CAWSVVGGGNQPQHF
-,TRBJ2-1,TRBV6-5,-,TGTGCCAGCAGACCTAGCGCGAGCTCCTACAATGAGCAGTTCTTC,CASRPSASSYNEQFF
-,TRBJ1-3,TRBV19,TRBD1,TGTGCCAGTGTCCGGACAGGGGGCATCAACACCATATATTTT,CASVRTGGINTIYF
-,TRBJ1-2,TRBV30,TRBD1,TGTGCCTGGAGCGGTGGACAGGGGGTTGGCTACACCTTC,CAWSGGQGVGYTF
-,TRBJ1-6,TRBV5-4,-,TGTGCCAGCAGCTTAATGAGCTCCTATAATTCACCCCTCCACTTT,CASSLMSSYNSPLHF
few,TRBJ2-7,TRBV27,TRBD1,TGTGCCAGCAGTTCCAAGGACAGGGGAGGCTACGAGCAGTACTTC,CASSSKDRGGYEQYF
-,TRBJ2-5,TRBV6-1,-,TGTGCCAGCAGTGAAGCTCGACAGAACCAAGAGACCCAGTACTTC,CASSEARQNQETQYF
-,TRBJ1-1,TRBV29-1,TRBD1,TGCAGCGCCCTGGAATGGACAGGGAGGGTGAGGACTGAAGCTTTCTTT,CSALEWTGRVRTEAFF
-,TRBJ2-7,TRBV6-1,-,TGTGCCAGCAGCCGATCGACAGTAGCCCCCTACGAGCAGTACTTC,CASSRSTVAPYEQYF
-,TRBJ1-1,TRBV6-6,-,TGTGCCAGCAGTTACTCGGCAGGGGAGACCACTGAAGCTTTCTTT,CASSYSAGETTEAFF
-,TRBJ1-3,TRBV19,-,TGTGCCAGTAGTATTGGCGGGGCTGGAAACACCATATATTTT,CASSIGGAGNTIYF
many,TRBJ2-2,TRBV6-5,-,TGTGCCAGCAGCACTAAGGGGCCGAGCACCGGGGAGCTGTTTTTT,CASSTKGPSTGELFF
-,TRBJ2-1,TRBV9,TRBD2,TGTGCCAGCAGCGCTAGCGGGAGAGGGTCAAATGAGCAGTTCTTC,CASSASGRGSNEQFF
-,TRBJ2-1,TRBV19,-,TGTGCCAGTAGTGAGCGGTTCAATGAGCAGTTCTTC,CASSERFNEQFF
-,TRBJ1-2,TRBV4-3,-,TGCGCCAGCAGCCAAGAAGACGGAGCTAACTATGGCTACACCTTC,CASSQEDGANYGYTF
-,TRBJ2-2,TRBV5-1,TRBD1,TGCGCCAGCGCCGGGACAGCGAACACCGGGGAGCTGTTTTTT,CASAGTANTGELFF
-,TRBJ2-1,TRBV2,-,TGTGCCAGCAGCCGTGGGGGGGGGCGGAACAATGAGCAGTTCTTC,CASSRGGGRNNEQFF
-,TRBJ2-1,TRBV4-1,TRBD1,TGCGCCAGCAGCCAAATCGGACAGGGGGCGGGTGAGCAGTTCTTC,CASSQIGQGAGEQFF
-,TRBJ2-5,TRBV7-2,-,TGTGCCAGCAGCTCAGACGGACGGAGGGAGACCCAGTACTTC,CASSSDGRRETQYF
-,TRBJ2-5,TRBV20-1,-,TGCAGTGCTAGTGGCGGAGAGACCCAGTACTTC,CSASGGETQYF
once,TRBJ2-1,TRBV6-5,-,TGTGCCAGCAGTCGAGCTAGCGTCAATGAGCAGTTCTTC,CASSRASVNEQFF
-,TRBJ2-3,TRBV23-1,-,TGCGCCAGCAGTCAATCAAGCGAAACGACTAGCACAGATACGCAGTATTTT,CASSQSSETTSTDTQYF
-,TRBJ1-2,TRBV4-3,-,TGCGCCAGCAGCCAAGATAGGACTGTGGATGGCTACACCTTC,CASSQDRTVDGYTF
-,TRBJ2-2,TRBV27,-,TGTGCCAGCAGTTTCTCCGGACGTCTAGCTATCGCCGGGGAGCTGTTTTTT,CASSFSGRLAIAGELFF
-,TRBJ2-7,TRBV10-3,TRBD1,TGTGCCATCAGTGGGGAGACAGGGAGCAACTACGAGCAGTACTTC,CAISGETGSNYEQYF